These 23 T cell receptor beta chains originate from one sample sequenced in a study of shared clonotypes between healthy human individuals. Some clones are missing from TCRdb's copy, which holds only in-frame ones; the method was immunoSEQ multiplex PCR. Of about 1.1 million clones listed, approximately 80% are singletons. Sequences were obtained from memory CD4+ T cells from PBMCs. Subset specified: CD45RA-negative fraction. Source of these receptors: a man aged 18 to 30 in good health. Some clones in this sample may be carry-over from other donors' samples.

The chain carries TRBV27 and TRBJ2-3, with 10 nucleotides matching TRBD2. V shed 4 bases and J 6 bases; nucleotides not matched to a gene: 13. The CDR3 is 17 amino acids. The germline V gene encodes CDR1 MNHEY and CDR2 SMNVEV (reference sequence). CDR3 residues: CASSSPGISGRLDTQYF. The CDR3 nucleotides read TGTGCCAGCAGTTCTCCCGGAATTAGCGGGAGGTTGGATACGCAGTATTTT.

In its sample, this clone was seen a few times. The chain recombines TRBV30 with TRBJ1-5; D not resolved. This CDR3 spans 11 amino acids. In germline, CDR1 is GTSNPN, CDR2 SVGIG (reference sequence). Trimming removed 1 base at V and 11 bases at J, with 9 bases between. The CDR3: CAWSEGPTQHF. DNA of the CDR3: TGTGCCTGGAGTGAGGGCCCGACCCAGCATTTT.

This clone has a single count. This sequence joins TRBV7-8 and TRBJ2-7, with 7 bases aligning to TRBD2. V lost 5 bases and J lost 3; bases outside the gene matches: 10. The CDR3 covers 15 residues. Per germline, CDR1 SGHVS and CDR2 FQNEAQ. The CDR3 DNA sequence: TGTGCCAGCAGCGCGGGACTAAGGATATTCTACGAGCAGTACTTC. Translation gives CASSAGLRIFYEQYF.

A word on this clone: The germline gene is not matched at one end of the junction; a read error may be the cause. This chain's CDR3 is CAISEGQGLSSNQPQHF. CDR3 bases: TGTGCCATCAGTGAGGGACAGGGGCTTTCAAGCAATCAGCCCCAGCATTTT. The chain uses TRBV6-1 and TRBJ1-5, with 10 bases fitting TRBD1. The CDR3 runs to 17 residues. Germline-derived CDR1 and CDR2 are MNHNS and SASEGT.

This clone has a single count. The chain has TRBV19 and TRBJ2-7; maybe TRBD2 (6 bases). V was shortened by 10 bases and J by 3 bases, with 19 bases between the two germline ends. Germline V gives CDR1 LNHDA, CDR2 SQIVND (reference sequence). The CDR3 totals 14 residues. For the CDR3, the DNA is TGTGCCACCCAAAGGGGTAGCGGAAACTACGAGCAGTACTTC. Protein sequence: CATQRGSGNYEQYF.

The chain couples TRBV5-1 to TRBJ2-5; D remains ambiguous. The V gene's germline CDR1 is SGHRS and CDR2 YFSETQ. V dropped 1 base and J dropped 5 bases, with 6 bases sitting between them. The CDR3 sequence is 12 residues long. The CDR3 coding sequence is TGCGCCAGCAGCTTGTTGAGCGAGACCCAGTACTTC. Translated: CASSLLSETQYF. The full variable domain, its missing parts supplied by reference TRBV5-1 and TRBJ2-5, is KAGVTQTPRYLIKTRGQQVTLSCSPISGHRSVSWYQQTPGQGLQFLFEYFSETQRNKGNFPGRFSGRQFSNSRSEMNVSTLELGDSALYLCASSLLSETQYFGPGTRLLVL.

The chain has TRBV27 and TRBJ2-5; either TRBD1 or TRBD2 may supply D (6 bases each). Germline CDR1 reads MNHEY; CDR2 reads SMNVEV (reference sequence). V lost 5 bases, J lost 4 bases, and 17 bases lay in between. This CDR3 has 15 residues. This CDR3 reads CASSTGRGVIETQYF. In DNA, the CDR3 is TGTGCCAGCAGTACTGGAAGGGGGGTCATAGAGACCCAGTACTTC.

The V call is TRBV5-8, the J call TRBJ1-2; possibly TRBD1 for D (6 bases). The CDR3 length is 14 residues. Germline values: CDR1 SGHTS, CDR2 YDEGEE. With 0 bases removed from V and 8 bases from J, the gap between germline ends came to 14 bases. The CDR3 spells CASSLGRGLEGYTF. The CDR3 DNA sequence: TGTGCCAGCAGCTTGGGCCGGGGGCTCGAGGGCTACACCTTC.

The V and J genes are TRBV7-2 and TRBJ1-1; D is possibly TRBD1 (5 bases). The CDR3 length is 11 residues. The germline V gene has CDR1 SGHTA and CDR2 FQGNSA. Trimming took off 6 bases at V and 6 bases at J, with 8 bases between the two ends. Written as DNA, the CDR3 is TGTGCCAGCAGTGACAGAGCTGAAGCTTTCTTT. It encodes CASSDRAEAFF.

The chain joins TRBV29-1 to TRBJ1-1; D is unresolved. Germline CDR1 reads SQVTM; CDR2 reads ANQGSEA. The V and J ends lost 4 bases and 7 bases respectively, with 7 bases between them. The CDR3 totals 10 residues. CDR3 nucleotide sequence: TGCAGCGTTGTACAGATTGAAGCTTTCTTT. Its translation is CSVVQIEAFF.

This clone was seen only once. The genes are TRBV4-3 and TRBJ1-4; a weak D match, TRBD1 (5 bases). CDR3 length: 16 amino acids. V was cut by 1 base and J by 8 bases, with 17 bases left in between. Germline V gene lookup returns CDR1 LGHNA and CDR2 YSLEER. CDR3 bases: TGCGCCAGCAGCCAAGCTCCCCCCCCCAGGGACGAAAAACTGTTTTTT. Translation: CASSQAPPPRDEKLFF.

The V and J genes are TRBV5-1 and TRBJ2-7, with D possibly TRBD1 on 7 matching bases. The ends were cut back, 3 bases at V and 6 bases at J, with 16 bases in the middle. CDR3 length: 14 residues. CDR1 SGHRS and CDR2 YFSETQ come from the germline V gene. The CDR3 region has the DNA TGCGCCAGCAGCTATCAGGGGGGTAGTTTCGAGCAGTACTTC. Protein product: CASSYQGGSFEQYF.

The chain joins TRBV11-2 to TRBJ2-7; D may be TRBD1 or TRBD2 (7 bases each). The CDR3 totals 14 residues. V was pared by 5 bases and J by 1 base, with 12 bases between. Per germline, CDR1 SGHAT and CDR2 FQNNGV. The CDR3 sequence: CASSRAGQSYEQYF. Written as DNA, the CDR3 is TGTGCCAGCAGCCGAGCGGGACAGTCCTACGAGCAGTACTTC.

There are many counts of this clone. The gene calls are TRBV7-2 and TRBJ1-1, with D tentatively TRBD1 (6 bases). The CDR3 contains 14 residues. Germline assignment: CDR1 SGHTA and CDR2 FQGNSA. V was trimmed by 1 base and J by 7 bases, leaving 13 bases between them. For the CDR3, the DNA is TGTGCCAGCAGCTTAGTGGTTAGGGGGGGTGAAGCTTTCTTT. Amino acids: CASSLVVRGGEAFF.

The chain couples TRBV6-6 to TRBJ2-2; D is uncertain. V lost 5 bases and J lost 2, with 9 bases in between. Germline loops: CDR1 MNHNY, CDR2 SVGAGI (reference sequence). The CDR3 has 14 residues. CDR3: CASSSTSNTGELFF. In DNA form, the CDR3 reads TGTGCCAGCAGTAGTACCTCAAACACCGGGGAGCTGTTTTTT.

The chain couples TRBV25-1 to TRBJ2-2; D not resolved. The CDR3 loop spans 15 amino acids. CDR1 is MGHDK and CDR2 is SYGVNS in the germline V gene. The ends were cut back, 3 bases at V and 2 bases at J, with 10 bases in the middle. This chain's CDR3 is CASSDSITNTGELFF. For the CDR3, the DNA is TGTGCCAGCAGTGACTCAATCACAAACACCGGGGAGCTGTTTTTT.

This clone occurred many times. Other DNA sequences in the same sample also yield this CDR3. CDR3 sequence reads: CASRRQGRRYTF. The CDR3 coding sequence is TGTGCCAGCAGACGACAGGGCCGGCGCTACACCTTC. V and J are TRBV6-6 and TRBJ1-2; 7 bases agree with TRBD1. J gave up 9 bases and V 6 bases, and 7 bases lay outside the gene matches. This CDR3 region has 12 residues. The germline V gene has CDR1 MNHNY and CDR2 SVGAGI (reference sequence).

This clone was counted only a few times. J is TRBJ1-5 and V is TRBV27, with D perhaps matching TRBD1 (6 bases). The CDR3 is made up of 12 amino acids. Trimming stripped 3 bases from V and 9 bases from J, with 9 bases between. The germline CDR1 and CDR2 sequences are MNHEY and SMNVEV (reference sequence). The CDR3 region is CASSFTGLPQHF. In DNA, the CDR3 is TGTGCCAGCAGTTTTACAGGGCTGCCCCAGCATTTT.

The rearrangement joins TRBV13 to TRBJ1-1, with D unclear. Trimming removed 4 bases from V and 1 base from J, with 13 bases in between. The CDR3 length is 15 residues. Germline V gives CDR1 PRHDT, CDR2 FYEKMQ (reference sequence). The CDR3 DNA is TGTGCCAGCAGCTCGTACAGCAAGTGGAACACTGAAGCTTTCTTT. Translation gives CASSSYSKWNTEAFF.

The V and J genes are TRBV7-2 and TRBJ1-2, with D tentatively TRBD1 (5 bases). V lost 5 bases and J 4 bases, leaving 20 bases between the germline ends. Looked up from germline, CDR1 is SGHTA and CDR2 is FQGNSA. The CDR3 has 16 amino acids. The CDR3 coding sequence is TGTGCCAGCAGCCCCAGCAGGGTATCGGGGTTCTATGGCTACACCTTC. This sequence encodes CASSPSRVSGFYGYTF.

The rearrangement links TRBV11-3 to TRBJ2-7; 8 nucleotides match TRBD2. The CDR3 covers 15 residues. CDR1 is SGHNT and CDR2 is YENEEA in the germline V gene. J lost 2 bases, V lost 1 base, and 4 bases had no gene match. CDR3 sequence: CASSLAAGEAYEQYF. Written as DNA, the CDR3 is TGTGCCAGCAGCTTAGCAGCGGGAGAAGCCTACGAGCAGTACTTC.

A few counts support this clone. The chain carries TRBV27 and TRBJ2-5; D not resolved. This CDR3 contains 15 residues. Germline assignment: CDR1 MNHEY and CDR2 SMNVEV (reference sequence). V was clipped by 0 bases and J by 9 bases, with 17 bases between them. CDR3 sequence (DNA): TGTGCCAGCAGTTTATCGGAGCGTCAGGCGTTGCCCCAGTACTTC. Amino acid sequence: CASSLSERQALPQYF.

This chain joins TRBV28 and TRBJ1-3; weak D call: TRBD1 (6 bases). CDR1 is MDHEN, CDR2 SYDVKM, per germline. This CDR3 has 17 amino acids. Trimming stripped 4 bases from V and 0 bases from J, with 16 bases between. This chain's CDR3 is CASSSTGQMGSGNTIYF. The DNA of the CDR3 is TGTGCCAGCAGTTCTACAGGGCAAATGGGCTCTGGAAACACCATATATTTT.